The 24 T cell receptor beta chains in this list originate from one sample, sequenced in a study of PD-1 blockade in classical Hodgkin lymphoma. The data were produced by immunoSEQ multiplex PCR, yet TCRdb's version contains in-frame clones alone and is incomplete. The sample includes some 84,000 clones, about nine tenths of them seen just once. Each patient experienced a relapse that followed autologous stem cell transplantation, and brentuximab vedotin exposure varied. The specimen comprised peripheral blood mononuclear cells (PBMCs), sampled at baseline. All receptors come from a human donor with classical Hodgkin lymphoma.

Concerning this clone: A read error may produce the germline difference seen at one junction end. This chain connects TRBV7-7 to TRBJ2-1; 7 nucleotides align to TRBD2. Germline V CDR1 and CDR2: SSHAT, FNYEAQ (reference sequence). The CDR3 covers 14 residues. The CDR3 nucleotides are TGTGCTAGCAGCCCCTACCCGGGAGGAGATGAGCAGTTCTTC. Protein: CASSPYPGGDEQFF.

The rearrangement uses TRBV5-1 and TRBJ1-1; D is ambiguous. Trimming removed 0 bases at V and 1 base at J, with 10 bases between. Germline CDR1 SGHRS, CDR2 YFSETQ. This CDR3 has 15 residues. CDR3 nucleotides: TGCGCCAGCAGCTTGGGAACAGTCACGAACACTGAAGCTTTCTTT. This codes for CASSLGTVTNTEAFF. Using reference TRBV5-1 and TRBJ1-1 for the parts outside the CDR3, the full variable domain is KAGVTQTPRYLIKTRGQQVTLSCSPISGHRSVSWYQQTPGQGLQFLFEYFSETQRNKGNFPGRFSGRQFSNSRSEMNVSTLELGDSALYLCASSLGTVTNTEAFFGQGTRLTVV.

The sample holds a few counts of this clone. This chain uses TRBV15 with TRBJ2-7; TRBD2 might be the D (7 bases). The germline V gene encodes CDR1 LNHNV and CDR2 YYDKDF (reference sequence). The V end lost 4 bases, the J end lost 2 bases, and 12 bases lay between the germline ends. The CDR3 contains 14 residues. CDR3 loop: CATSTRGGTYEQYF. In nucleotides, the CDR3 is TGTGCCACCAGCACCAGGGGAGGGACCTACGAGCAGTACTTC.

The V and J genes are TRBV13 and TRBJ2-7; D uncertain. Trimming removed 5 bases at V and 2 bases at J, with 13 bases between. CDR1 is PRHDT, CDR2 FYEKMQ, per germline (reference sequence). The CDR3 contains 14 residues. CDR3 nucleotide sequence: TGTGCCAGCAGCCAAGGACGGTTGACCTACGAGCAGTACTTC. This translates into CASSQGRLTYEQYF. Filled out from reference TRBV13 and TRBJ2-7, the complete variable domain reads AAGVIQSPRHLIKEKRETATLKCYPIPRHDTVYWYQQGPGQDPQFLISFYEKMQSDKGSIPDRFSAQQFSDYHSELNMSSLELGDSALYFCASSQGRLTYEQYFGPGTRLTVT.

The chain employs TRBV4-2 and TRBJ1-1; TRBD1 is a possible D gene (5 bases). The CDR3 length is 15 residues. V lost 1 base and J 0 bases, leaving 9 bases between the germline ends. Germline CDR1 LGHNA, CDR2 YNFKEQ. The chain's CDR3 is CASSQGGTVNTEAFF. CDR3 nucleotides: TGTGCCAGCAGCCAAGGTGGGACGGTGAACACTGAAGCTTTCTTT.

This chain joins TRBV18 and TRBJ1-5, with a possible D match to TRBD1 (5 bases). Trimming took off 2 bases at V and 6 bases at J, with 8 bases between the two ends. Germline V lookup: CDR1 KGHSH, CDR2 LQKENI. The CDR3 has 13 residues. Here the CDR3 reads CASSPGTGQPQHF. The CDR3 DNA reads TGTGCCAGCTCACCAGGGACGGGTCAGCCCCAGCATTTT.

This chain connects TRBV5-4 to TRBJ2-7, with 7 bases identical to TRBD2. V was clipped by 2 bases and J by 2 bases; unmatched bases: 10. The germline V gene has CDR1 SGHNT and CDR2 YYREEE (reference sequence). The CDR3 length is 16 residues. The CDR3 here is CASSFSVGGSPYEQYF. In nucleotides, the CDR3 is TGTGCCAGCAGCTTCAGTGTGGGAGGGTCCCCCTACGAGCAGTACTTC.

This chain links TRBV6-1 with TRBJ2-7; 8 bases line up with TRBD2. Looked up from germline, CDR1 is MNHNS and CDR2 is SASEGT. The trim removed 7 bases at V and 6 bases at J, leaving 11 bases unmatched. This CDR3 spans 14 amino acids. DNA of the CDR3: TGTGCCAGCAAACCCGGGACTAGTTCTCTCGAGCAGTACTTC. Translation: CASKPGTSSLEQYF.

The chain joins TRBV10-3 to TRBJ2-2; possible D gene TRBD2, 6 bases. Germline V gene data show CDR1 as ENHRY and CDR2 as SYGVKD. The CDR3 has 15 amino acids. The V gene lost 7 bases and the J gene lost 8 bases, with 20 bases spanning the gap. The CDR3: CAITRDGGILGELFF. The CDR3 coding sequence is TGTGCCATCACAAGGGACGGAGGGATTCTTGGGGAGCTGTTTTTT.

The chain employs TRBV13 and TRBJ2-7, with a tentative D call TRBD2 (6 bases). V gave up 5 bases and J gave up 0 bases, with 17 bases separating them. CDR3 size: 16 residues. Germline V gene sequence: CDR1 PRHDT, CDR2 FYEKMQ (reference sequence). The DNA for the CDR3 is TGTGCCAGCAGCCCTTCACAGCTCGGGAGCTCCTACGAGCAGTACTTC. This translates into CASSPSQLGSSYEQYF.

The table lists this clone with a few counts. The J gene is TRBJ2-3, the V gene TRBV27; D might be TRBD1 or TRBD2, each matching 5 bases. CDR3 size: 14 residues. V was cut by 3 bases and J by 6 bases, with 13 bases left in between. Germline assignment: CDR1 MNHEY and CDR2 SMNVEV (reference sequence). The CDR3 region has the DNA TGTGCCAGCAGTTTCGGGGCGAGGGGTGATACGCAGTATTTT. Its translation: CASSFGARGDTQYF.

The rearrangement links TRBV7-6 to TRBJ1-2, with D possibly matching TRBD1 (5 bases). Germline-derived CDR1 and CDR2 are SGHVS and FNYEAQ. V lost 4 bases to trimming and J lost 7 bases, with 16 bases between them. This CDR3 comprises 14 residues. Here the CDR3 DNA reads TGTGCCAGCAGCTGGGTGGCGGGGACGGCTGGCTACACCTTC. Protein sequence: CASSWVAGTAGYTF.

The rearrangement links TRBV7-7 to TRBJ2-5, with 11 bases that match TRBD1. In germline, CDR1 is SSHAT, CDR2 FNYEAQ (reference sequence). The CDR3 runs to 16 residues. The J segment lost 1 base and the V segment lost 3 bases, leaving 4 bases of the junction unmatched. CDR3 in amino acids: CASSLGQGVAQETQYF. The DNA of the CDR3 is TGTGCCAGCAGCTTGGGACAGGGGGTAGCCCAAGAGACCCAGTACTTC.

CDR3 nucleotide sequence: TGTGCCAGCTCACCGGGGGGACCGGGGACCTACGAGCAGTACTTC. Its protein is CASSPGGPGTYEQYF. V usage is TRBV18 and J usage is TRBJ2-7; TRBD2 is a possible D gene (6 bases). Germline CDR1 and CDR2: KGHSH and LQKENI. The CDR3 contains 15 residues. Trimming removed 3 bases from V and 2 bases from J, with 14 bases in between.

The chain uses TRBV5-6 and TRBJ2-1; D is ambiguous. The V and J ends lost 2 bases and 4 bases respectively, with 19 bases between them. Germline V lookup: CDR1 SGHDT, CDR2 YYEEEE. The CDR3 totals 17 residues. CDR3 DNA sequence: TGTGCCAGCAGCTTAAGAAGTCCCGAAAAACTATACAATGAGCAGTTCTTC. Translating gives CASSLRSPEKLYNEQFF.

The CDR3, as DNA: TGTGCCAGCAGCTTAGCCTGGGGCTTAACTAATGAGCAGTTCTTC. This encodes CASSLAWGLTNEQFF. J is TRBJ2-1 and V is TRBV11-2, with a tentative D call TRBD1 (5 bases). This CDR3 spans 15 amino acids. The V end lost 1 base, the J end lost 7 bases, and 14 bases lay between the germline ends. The germline gives CDR1 SGHAT, CDR2 FQNNGV.

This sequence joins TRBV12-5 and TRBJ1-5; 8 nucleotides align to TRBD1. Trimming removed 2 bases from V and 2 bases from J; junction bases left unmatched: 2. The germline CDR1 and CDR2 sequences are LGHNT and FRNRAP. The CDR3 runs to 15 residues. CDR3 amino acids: CASGLLTGGNQPQHF. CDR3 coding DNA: TGTGCTAGTGGTTTGCTGACAGGGGGCAATCAGCCCCAGCATTTT.

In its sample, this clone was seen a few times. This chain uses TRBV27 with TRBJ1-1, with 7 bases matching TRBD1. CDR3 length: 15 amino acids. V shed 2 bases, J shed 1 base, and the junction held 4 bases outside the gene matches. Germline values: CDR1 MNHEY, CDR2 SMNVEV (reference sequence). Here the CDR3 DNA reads TGTGCCAGCAGTTTACCCCGGACAGGGAACACTGAAGCTTTCTTT. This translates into CASSLPRTGNTEAFF.

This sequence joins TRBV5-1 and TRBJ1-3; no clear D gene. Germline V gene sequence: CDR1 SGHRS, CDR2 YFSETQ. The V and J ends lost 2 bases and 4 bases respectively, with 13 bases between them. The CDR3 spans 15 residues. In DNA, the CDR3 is TGCGCCAGCAGCTTAGAGGGCCCCTTGGGAAACACCATATATTTT. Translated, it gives CASSLEGPLGNTIYF.

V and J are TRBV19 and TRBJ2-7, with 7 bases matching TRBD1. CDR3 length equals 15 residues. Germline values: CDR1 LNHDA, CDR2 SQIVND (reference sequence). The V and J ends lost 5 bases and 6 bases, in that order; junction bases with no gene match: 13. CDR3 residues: CASSLTGQVRGEQYF. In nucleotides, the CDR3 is TGTGCCAGTAGTCTGACCGGACAGGTGAGAGGCGAGCAGTACTTC.

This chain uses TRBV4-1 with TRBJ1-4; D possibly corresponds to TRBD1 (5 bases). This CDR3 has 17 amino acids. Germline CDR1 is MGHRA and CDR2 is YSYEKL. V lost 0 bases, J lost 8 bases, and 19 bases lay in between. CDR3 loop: CASSQEGGRIDEEKLFF. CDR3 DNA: TGCGCCAGCAGCCAAGAGGGGGGTCGAATCGACGAGGAAAAACTGTTTTTT.

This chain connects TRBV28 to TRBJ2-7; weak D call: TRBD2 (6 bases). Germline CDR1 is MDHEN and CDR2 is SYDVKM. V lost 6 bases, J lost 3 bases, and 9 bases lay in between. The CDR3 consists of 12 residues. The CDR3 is CASRGGYYEQYF. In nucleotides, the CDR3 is TGTGCCAGCAGGGGGGGTTACTACGAGCAGTACTTC. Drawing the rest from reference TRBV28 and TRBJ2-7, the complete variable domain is DVKVTQSSRYLVKRTGEKVFLECVQDMDHENMFWYRQDPGLGLRLIYFSYDVKMKEKGDIPEGYSVSREKKERFSLILESASTNQTSMYLCASRGGYYEQYFGPGTRLTVT.

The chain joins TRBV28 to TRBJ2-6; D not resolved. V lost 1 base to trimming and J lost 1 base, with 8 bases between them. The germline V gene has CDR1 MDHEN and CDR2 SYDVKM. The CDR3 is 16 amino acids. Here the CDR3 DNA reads TGTGCCAGCAGTTTATCACGTTTTTCTGGGGCCAACGTCCTGACTTTC. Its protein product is CASSLSRFSGANVLTF. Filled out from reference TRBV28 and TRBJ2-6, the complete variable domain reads DVKVTQSSRYLVKRTGEKVFLECVQDMDHENMFWYRQDPGLGLRLIYFSYDVKMKEKGDIPEGYSVSREKKERFSLILESASTNQTSMYLCASSLSRFSGANVLTFGAGSRLTVL.

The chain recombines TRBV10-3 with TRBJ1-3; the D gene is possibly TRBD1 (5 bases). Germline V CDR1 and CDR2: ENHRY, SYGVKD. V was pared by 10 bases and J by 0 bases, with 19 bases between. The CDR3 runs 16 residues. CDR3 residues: CATRDFRDDSGNTIYF. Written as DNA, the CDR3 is TGTGCCACCAGGGATTTCCGGGACGACTCTGGAAACACCATATATTTT.